These T cell receptor beta chains were read from a single sample in a study of cytomegalovirus exposure and HLA in healthy donors. Sequenced by immunoSEQ multiplex PCR; TCRdb stores in-frame clones only, minus some. The table records roughly 60,000 clones, around 96% of them present only once. The sequenced sample consisted of PBMCs. The source of these receptors is a woman younger than 35 in good health and CMV-seronegative. Both conserved end residues are part of each CDR3. D genes are given only for firm matches. Clone sizes are given selectively: once, few, many, or a class where the clone is expanded.

j_call,clone_size,v_call,d_call,cdr3_nt,cdr3_aa
TRBJ1-4,NA,TRBV28,NA,TGTGCCAGCAGTTGGGCCCACACGTCGGAAAAACTGTTTTTT,CASSWAHTSEKLFF
TRBJ2-1,NA,TRBV4-1,TRBD2,TGCGCCAGCAGCCAAGATGCCCTAGCGGGAGGGCCTTTGAATGAGCAGTTCTTC,CASSQDALAGGPLNEQFF
TRBJ2-1,NA,TRBV25-1,NA,TGTGCCAGCACCCAGACAGGGAGGTGGGGCAATGAGCAGTTCTTC,CASTQTGRWGNEQFF
TRBJ1-2,NA,TRBV6-1,NA,TGTGCCAGCAGTGAAGGGTGGGGGGGTGGCTACACCTTC,CASSEGWGGGYTF
TRBJ2-3,NA,TRBV5-1,NA,TGCGCCAGCAGAACCTCTAACACAGATACGCAGTATTTT,CASRTSNTDTQYF
TRBJ2-7,NA,TRBV19,TRBD2,TGTGCCAGTAGTACCACGGGGAGCGGGAGGGTCCACGAGCAGTACTTC,CASSTTGSGRVHEQYF
TRBJ2-7,NA,TRBV5-4,TRBD1,TGTGCCAGCAGCTACCGGGACAGTGGCTACGAGCAGTACTTC,CASSYRDSGYEQYF
TRBJ2-1,NA,TRBV14,TRBD1,TGTGCCAGCAGCCCTTGGACAGGGTTACGTGAGCAGTTCTTC,CASSPWTGLREQFF
TRBJ1-1,NA,TRBV11-2,NA,TGTGCCAGCAGCCCGAACAGGGTTGGGACTGAAGCTTTCTTT,CASSPNRVGTEAFF
TRBJ1-1,NA,TRBV10-3,NA,TGTGCCTCCCACAGGGAAATGGACACTGAAGCTTTCTTT,CASHREMDTEAFF
TRBJ1-5,NA,TRBV5-1,TRBD1,TGCGCCAGCAGCACGGCGCCAGGGGGGTTTCAGCCCCAGCATTTT,CASSTAPGGFQPQHF
TRBJ1-2,NA,TRBV2,TRBD1,TGTGCCAGCAAACAGGGGGCATATGGCTACACCTTC,CASKQGAYGYTF
TRBJ1-5,NA,TRBV28,NA,TGTGCCAGCAGCCACTCTCGATTGAGTGGAGGGATTGGCAATCAGCCCCAGCATTTT,CASSHSRLSGGIGNQPQHF
TRBJ2-3,NA,TRBV2,NA,TGTGCCAGCAGTGAACTAGTTCGGGGTACGCAGTATTTT,CASSELVRGTQYF
TRBJ2-4,NA,TRBV2,TRBD2,TGTGCCAGCAGTGATGGATGGACTAGCGGGAGGGCCCAAGCCAAAAACATTCAGTACTTC,CASSDGWTSGRAQAKNIQYF
TRBJ2-2,NA,TRBV7-9,TRBD2,TGTGCCAGCAGCCCCGCCGGGACTAGCGGGGGGTACACCGGGGAGCTGTTTTTT,CASSPAGTSGGYTGELFF
TRBJ2-3,once,TRBV18,NA,TGTGCCAGCTCACCAGGCCGGGCAGATACGCAGTATTTT,CASSPGRADTQYF
TRBJ1-5,NA,TRBV28,NA,TGTGCCAGCATTTCTAGCGTCAGACAGCCCCAGCATTTT,CASISSVRQPQHF
TRBJ2-5,NA,TRBV2,TRBD2,TGTGCCAGCAGCGAGACTAGCGGGGGGGCTTGGGAAACCCAGTACTTC,CASSETSGGAWETQYF
TRBJ2-3,NA,TRBV28,TRBD2,TGTGCCAGCAGTTTACAACGCGGGAGGGCCAGCACAGATACGCAGTATTTT,CASSLQRGRASTDTQYF